This T cell receptor (beta chain) was captured by sequencing in a study of CD8 T cells in ankylosing spondylitis. Study observations and caveats: In synovial fluid and blood from reactive arthritis, some motif variants were previously reported. For ankylosing spondylitis blood, a TCR beta motif of under ten highly homologous variants appeared characteristic. Disease-linked clones were reportedly significantly enriched in matched ankylosing spondylitis synovial fluid. CD8+ disease-linked clones were present at relatively low frequencies in blood.

Quantitative molecular-barcoded 5'-RACE generated the TCR beta libraries. Using its own MiXCR run on the 5' RACE reads, TCRdb lists one record per CDR3 protein. The repertoire holds about 220,000 distinct CDR3 sequences, with around 7.9% as singletons. This CDR3 has 11 residues. Germline CDR1 ENHRY, CDR2 SYGVKD. Trimming cost V 3 bases and J 3 bases, with 3 bases left between them. Ten or more counts support this clonotype. The target antigen is unknown. This TCR derives from a male donor with ankylosing spondylitis. The rearrangement links TRBV10-3 to TRBJ2-7; D ambiguous. Sequencing input: blood, either unsorted or a sorted T cell fraction (not recorded which). CDR3 in amino acids: CAISDGYEQYF. In DNA form, the CDR3 reads TGTGCCATCAGTGACGGCTACGAGCAGTACTTC.